Shown below are 21 T cell receptor beta chains from a single sample sequenced in a study of blood T cell repertoires in COVID-19. The table came from immunoSEQ multiplex PCR; TCRdb's copy has only in-frame clones and leaves some out. The sample includes about 120,000 clones, more than 75% seen only once; the top ten take 3% to 3.5%. Sequencing input: peripheral blood. The receptor set was obtained from a woman in her forties or fifties with acute or convalescent COVID-19.

The chain couples TRBV3-1 (or the pseudogene TRBV3-2) to TRBJ1-4; D gene unclear. From germline, CDR1 is LGHDT and CDR2 YNNKEL (reference sequence). This CDR3 is 15 amino acids long. With 1 base removed from V and 8 bases from J, the gap between germline ends came to 14 bases. The CDR3 DNA is TGTGCCAGCAGCCAAGCGGGTTTCGGAGGAGAAAAACTGTTTTTT. Its translation: CASSQAGFGGEKLFF.

J is TRBJ2-3 and V is TRBV5-5; D might be TRBD2 (6 bases). The CDR3 is 16 amino acids. Germline CDR1 SGHKS, CDR2 YYEKEE (reference sequence). Trimming removed 1 base at V and 5 bases at J, with 17 bases between. The CDR3 protein is CASSLQITSPRDTQYF. CDR3 DNA sequence: TGTGCCAGCAGCTTGCAAATAACTAGCCCTAGAGATACGCAGTATTTT.

This chain uses TRBV19 with TRBJ1-4; no firm D call. Trimming left V 3 bases short and J 8 bases short, with 13 bases between. Germline-derived CDR1 and CDR2 are LNHDA and SQIVND (reference sequence). CDR3 length: 14 amino acids. The CDR3 DNA sequence: TGTGCCAGTAGTATTACAGATTCGGGGGAAAAACTGTTTTTT. This gives the protein CASSITDSGEKLFF. Supplemented by reference TRBV19 and TRBJ1-4, the full variable domain reads DGGITQSPKYLFRKEGQNVTLSCEQNLNHDAMYWYRQDPGQGLRLIYYSQIVNDFQKGDIAEGYSVSREKKESFPLTVTSAQKNPTAFYLCASSITDSGEKLFFGSGTQLSVL.

The V gene is TRBV28, the J gene TRBJ2-7; 8 bases match TRBD1. Germline CDR1 is MDHEN and CDR2 is SYDVKM. The CDR3 runs 14 residues. Trimming cost V 6 bases and J 0 bases; bases outside gene matches: 4. The CDR3 here is CASRKTGDSYEQYF. CDR3 in DNA: TGTGCCAGCAGGAAGACAGGGGACTCCTACGAGCAGTACTTC. Using reference TRBV28 and TRBJ2-7 for the parts outside the CDR3, the full variable domain is DVKVTQSSRYLVKRTGEKVFLECVQDMDHENMFWYRQDPGLGLRLIYFSYDVKMKEKGDIPEGYSVSREKKERFSLILESASTNQTSMYLCASRKTGDSYEQYFGPGTRLTVT.

The chain employs TRBV11-2 and TRBJ2-7; a weak D match, TRBD1 (6 bases). The CDR3 sequence is 13 residues long. V gave up 5 bases and J gave up 2 bases, with 10 bases separating them. The germline V gene encodes CDR1 SGHAT and CDR2 FQNNGV. CDR3 DNA sequence: TGTGCCAGCAGCACCGGACAGACCTACGAGCAGTACTTC. It translates to CASSTGQTYEQYF.

This chain links TRBV4-1 with TRBJ2-7; D call uncertain. Germline V gene lookup returns CDR1 MGHRA and CDR2 YSYEKL. CDR3 length equals 13 residues. The V and J ends lost 0 bases and 4 bases respectively, with 7 bases between them. CDR3: CASSQDFRYEQYF. The CDR3 coding sequence is TGCGCCAGCAGCCAAGACTTTAGATACGAGCAGTACTTC.

The rearrangement links TRBV4-1 to TRBJ2-7, with a weak D call TRBD2 (6 bases). In germline, CDR1 is MGHRA, CDR2 YSYEKL. This CDR3 region has 12 residues. Trimming left V 4 bases short and J 3 bases short, with 7 bases between. The CDR3 loop is CASSPGGYEQYF. The DNA for the CDR3 is TGCGCCAGCAGCCCCGGGGGCTACGAGCAGTACTTC.

Only one count was recorded for this clone. The chain combines TRBV28 with TRBJ2-5; D gene uncertain. The CDR3 runs to 11 residues. Germline loops: CDR1 MDHEN, CDR2 SYDVKM. With 7 bases removed from V and 4 bases from J, the gap between germline ends came to 7 bases. The CDR3 region is CASTQLETQYF. The CDR3 DNA sequence: TGTGCCAGCACTCAACTAGAGACCCAGTACTTC.

The chain recombines TRBV18 with TRBJ2-7, with TRBD1 matching over 8 bases. V trimming: 3 bases; J trimming: 4 bases; junction bases outside the gene matches: 5. The CDR3 covers 14 residues. Germline V gene lookup returns CDR1 KGHSH and CDR2 LQKENI. CDR3 region: CASSPTGAKYEQYF. The CDR3 coding sequence is TGTGCCAGCTCACCGACAGGGGCGAAATACGAGCAGTACTTC.

V and J are TRBV5-5 and TRBJ2-3; possibly TRBD1 for D (6 bases). Germline lookup yields CDR1 SGHKS and CDR2 YYEKEE (reference sequence). The CDR3 consists of 16 residues. V was pared by 3 bases and J by 5 bases, with 19 bases between. The CDR3 DNA sequence: TGTGCCAGCAGCTCGATAGGGGGATATCCACAAGATACGCAGTATTTT. As protein: CASSSIGGYPQDTQYF. Based on the CDR3 plus reference TRBV5-5 and TRBJ2-3, the full variable domain is DAGVTQSPTHLIKTRGQQVTLRCSPISGHKSVSWYQQVLGQGPQFIFQYYEKEERGRGNFPDRFSARQFPNYSSELNVNALLLGDSALYLCASSSIGGYPQDTQYFGPGTRLTVL.

This clone was detected once. The chain carries TRBV24-1 and TRBJ2-7; no clear D. Germline V gene lookup returns CDR1 KGHDR and CDR2 SFDVKD. V lost 3 bases to trimming and J lost 4 bases, with 9 bases between them. CDR3 size: 13 residues. The CDR3 DNA reads as TGTGCCACCAGTGATCGGAGTCTTTACGAGCAGTACTTC. Its protein is CATSDRSLYEQYF.

This clone showed up just once. V usage is TRBV12-3 or TRBV12-4 and J usage is TRBJ2-7; D is perhaps TRBD1 (5 bases). V shed 8 bases and J shed 6 bases, with 14 bases lying between them. The CDR3 has 12 amino acids. DNA for the CDR3: TGTGCCAGCGGGGCCAGGGAATCCGAGCAGTACTTC. Translation gives CASGARESEQYF.

The chain joins TRBV29-1 to TRBJ2-7; 8 bases agree with TRBD1. V was pared by 4 bases and J by 5 bases, with 7 bases of the junction left unmatched. Germline assignment: CDR1 SQVTM and CDR2 ANQGSEA. The CDR3 consists of 13 residues. Here the CDR3 DNA reads TGCAGCGTTGTGGCAGGGGGCTTCAACGAGCAGTACTTC. It is translated as CSVVAGGFNEQYF.

This chain links TRBV3-1 (or the pseudogene TRBV3-2) with TRBJ2-5; D perhaps matches TRBD2 (6 bases). The CDR3 contains 16 residues. Germline assignment: CDR1 LGHDT and CDR2 YNNKEL (reference sequence). The ends were cut back, 4 bases at V and 4 bases at J, with 19 bases in the middle. CDR3 protein: CASSPQAGGTGETQYF. Here the CDR3 DNA reads TGTGCCAGCAGCCCCCAAGCGGGCGGGACTGGAGAGACCCAGTACTTC.

The chain uses TRBV5-6 and TRBJ2-3, with 11 positions matching TRBD2. This CDR3 has 17 amino acids. Looked up from germline, CDR1 is SGHDT and CDR2 is YYEEEE. V gave up 0 bases and J gave up 2 bases; unmatched junction bases: 5. The CDR3 DNA is TGTGCCAGCAGCTTGGAAGTAGCGGGAGGGAACACAGATACGCAGTATTTT. Amino acid sequence: CASSLEVAGGNTDTQYF.

V and J are TRBV27 and TRBJ2-7; a weak D match, TRBD2 (6 bases). V lost 4 bases to trimming and J lost 9 bases, with 22 bases between them. The CDR3 is 15 residues long. Per the germline V gene, CDR1 is MNHEY and CDR2 is SMNVEV (reference sequence). The CDR3 loop is CASSSAGNYRDRQYF. Written as DNA, the CDR3 is TGTGCCAGCAGTTCCGCGGGGAACTACCGGGACCGGCAGTACTTC.

The chain uses TRBV6-4 and TRBJ1-1; 10 bases line up with TRBD1. The germline CDR1 and CDR2 sequences are MRHNA and SNTAGT. Trimming removed 7 bases from V and 4 bases from J; junction bases left unmatched: 6. The CDR3 contains 14 residues. As DNA, the CDR3 is TGTGCCAGCACCTTGACAGGGGGCTCCACTGAAGCTTTCTTT. It translates to CASTLTGGSTEAFF.

This clone was seen only once. This chain uses TRBV20-1 with TRBJ2-1; unclear D gene. Germline lookup yields CDR1 DFQATT and CDR2 SNEGSKA (reference sequence). V was cut by 3 bases and J by 4 bases, with 7 bases left in between. The CDR3 is made up of 12 amino acids. CDR3 nucleotides: TGCAGTGCTAGTATACGGTACAATGAGCAGTTCTTC. Protein sequence: CSASIRYNEQFF.

This rearrangement joins TRBV5-1 to TRBJ1-3; 7 bases fit TRBD1. Germline V gene sequence: CDR1 SGHRS, CDR2 YFSETQ. With 4 bases clipped from V and 4 bases from J, the junction kept 5 bases outside the gene matches. The CDR3 length is 14 residues. The CDR3, as DNA: TGCGCCAGCAGCGGCGGGACAGCGGGAAACACCATATATTTT. It translates to CASSGGTAGNTIYF.

The chain is built from TRBV5-1 and TRBJ2-1; 7 positions match TRBD1. Germline assignment: CDR1 SGHRS and CDR2 YFSETQ. CDR3 length equals 16 residues. The junction had 10 bases not matched to a gene; V was cut back by 4 bases and J by 3 bases. The chain's CDR3 is CASSAAGTAFYNEQFF. For the CDR3, the DNA is TGCGCCAGCAGCGCGGCCGGGACAGCGTTCTACAATGAGCAGTTCTTC. The entire variable domain, with the rest obtained from reference TRBV5-1 and TRBJ2-1, is as follows: KAGVTQTPRYLIKTRGQQVTLSCSPISGHRSVSWYQQTPGQGLQFLFEYFSETQRNKGNFPGRFSGRQFSNSRSEMNVSTLELGDSALYLCASSAAGTAFYNEQFFGPGTRLTVL.

This rearrangement joins TRBV5-6 to TRBJ2-1, with 7 bases fitting TRBD1. The germline V gene has CDR1 SGHDT and CDR2 YYEEEE. V lost 2 bases and J lost 1; bases outside the gene matches: 3. The CDR3 spans 15 residues. The CDR3 region has the DNA TGTGCCAGCAGCTTCCCGACAGGGTCCTACAATGAGCAGTTCTTC. This encodes CASSFPTGSYNEQFF.